Shown below are 2 T cell receptor beta chains from a single sample sequenced in a study of glioma-infiltrating T cells after dendritic cell vaccination. Data came from immunoSEQ multiplex PCR; TCRdb stores just in-frame clones and leaves some out. Of tens of thousands of clones listed, 82% are singletons. The specimen comprised blood, sampled before dendritic cell vaccination. The source of these receptors is a human donor with glioblastoma.

The J gene is TRBJ1-2, the V gene TRBV9; D is possibly TRBD1 (6 bases). The CDR3 sequence is 14 residues long. CDR1 is SGDLS, CDR2 YYNGEE, per germline. Trimming removed 0 bases from V and 2 bases from J, with 8 bases in between. CDR3 residues: CASSVAQGNYGYTF. In DNA form, the CDR3 reads TGTGCCAGCAGCGTAGCTCAGGGGAACTATGGCTACACCTTC.

This chain uses TRBV4-1 with TRBJ1-1; D possibly corresponds to TRBD1 (5 bases). The CDR3 has 16 amino acids. Germline CDR1 and CDR2: MGHRA and YSYEKL. V was pared by 0 bases and J by 5 bases, with 16 bases between. The CDR3 coding sequence is TGCGCCAGCAGCCAAGACCTGGGCAGGGTGGGGACTGAAGCTTTCTTT. Its protein is CASSQDLGRVGTEAFF.